This T cell receptor (beta chain) was identified during a study of identical twins. This clonotype turned up a few times. The CDR3 is 13 amino acids. Germline CDR1 is MNHNS and CDR2 is SASEGT. V was pared by 7 bases and J by 8 bases, with 17 bases between. cDNA carried unique molecular identifiers, and a universal primer site was added by template switching. Each CDR3 protein is one row after TCRdb ran MiXCR on the 5' RACE reads. The sample holds a few hundred thousand distinct CDR3 sequences, more than 20% seen once. The sample was also linked to a second study, of T cells expressing NK-cell markers. Per that paper: Several donors' CD3+CD56-NKG2C+ cells were dominated by the same clonotypes.

The chain is built from TRBV6-1 and TRBJ1-1; D possibly corresponds to TRBD1 (5 bases). Sequencing was carried out using CD4+ T cells sorted from blood. This TCR was recovered from a woman aged 18-29 years in good health. As DNA, the CDR3 is TGTGCCAGCACCACGGGACTGTCTACCGAAGCTTTCTTT. Translating it yields CASTTGLSTEAFF.